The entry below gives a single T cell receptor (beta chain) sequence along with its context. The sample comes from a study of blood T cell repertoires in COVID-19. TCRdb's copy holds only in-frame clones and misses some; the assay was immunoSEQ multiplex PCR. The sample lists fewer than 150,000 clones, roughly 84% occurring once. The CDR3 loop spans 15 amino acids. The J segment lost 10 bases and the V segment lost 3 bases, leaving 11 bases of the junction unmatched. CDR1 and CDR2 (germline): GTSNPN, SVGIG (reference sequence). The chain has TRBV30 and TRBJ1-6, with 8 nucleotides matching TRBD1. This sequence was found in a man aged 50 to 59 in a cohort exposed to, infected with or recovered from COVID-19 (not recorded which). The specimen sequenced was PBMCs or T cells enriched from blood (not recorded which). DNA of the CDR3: TGTGCCTGGAGGGAAATTTCAGGGGGCAAATCACCCCTCCACTTT. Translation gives CAWREISGGKSPLHF.